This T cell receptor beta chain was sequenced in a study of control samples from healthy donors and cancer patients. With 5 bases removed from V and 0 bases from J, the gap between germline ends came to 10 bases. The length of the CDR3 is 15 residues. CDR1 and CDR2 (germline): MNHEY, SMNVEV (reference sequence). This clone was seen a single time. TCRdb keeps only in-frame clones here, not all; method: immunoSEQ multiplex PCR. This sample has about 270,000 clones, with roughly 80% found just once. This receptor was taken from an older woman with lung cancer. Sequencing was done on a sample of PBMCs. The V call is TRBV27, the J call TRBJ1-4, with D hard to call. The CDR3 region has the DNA TGTGCCAGCAGTCGAATAGACGCAACTAATGAAAAACTGTTTTTT. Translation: CASSRIDATNEKLFF.